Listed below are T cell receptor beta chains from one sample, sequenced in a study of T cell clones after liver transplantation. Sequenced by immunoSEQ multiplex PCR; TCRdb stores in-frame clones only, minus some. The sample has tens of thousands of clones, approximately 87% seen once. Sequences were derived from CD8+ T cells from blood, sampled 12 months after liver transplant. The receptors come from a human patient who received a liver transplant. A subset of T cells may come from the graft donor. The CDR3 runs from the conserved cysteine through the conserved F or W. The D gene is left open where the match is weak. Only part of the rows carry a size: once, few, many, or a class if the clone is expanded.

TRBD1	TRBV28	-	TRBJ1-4	TGTGCCAGCAGTTTAACAGGGGGCTGGGATGAAAAACTGTTTTTT	CASSLTGGWDEKLFF
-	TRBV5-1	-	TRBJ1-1	TGCGCCAGCAGCTTGGGGGGATCCACTGAAGCTTTCTTT	CASSLGGSTEAFF
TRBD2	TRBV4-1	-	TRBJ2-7	TGCGCCAGCAGCCAAGGACTAGCGGGAGCCTCCGAGCAGTACTTC	CASSQGLAGASEQYF
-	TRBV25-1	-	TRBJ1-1	TGTGCCAGCAGTTACGGGAGAATGACCGGCACTGAAGCTTTCTTT	CASSYGRMTGTEAFF
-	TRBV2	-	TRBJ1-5	TGTGCCAGCAGTGGGGGTAGGAACAATCAGCCCCAGCATTTT	CASSGGRNNQPQHF
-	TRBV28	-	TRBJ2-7	TGTGCCAGCAGTTTACAGGAGGGCTACGAGCAGTACTTC	CASSLQEGYEQYF
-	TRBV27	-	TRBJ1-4	TGTGCCAGCAGTTCAGCCGGGACCGGGGAAAAACTGTTTTTT	CASSSAGTGEKLFF
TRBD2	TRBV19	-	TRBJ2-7	TGTGCCAGTAGTGACCCGGCCGGGACTAGCGGGCCCTACGAGCAGTACTTC	CASSDPAGTSGPYEQYF
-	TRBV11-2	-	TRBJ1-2	TGTGCCAGCAGCTGGAAGGGAGCTAACTATGGCTACACCTTC	CASSWKGANYGYTF
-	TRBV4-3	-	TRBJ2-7	TGCGCCAGCAGCCAAGAGGGGGGATTCTCCTACGAGCAGTACTTC	CASSQEGGFSYEQYF
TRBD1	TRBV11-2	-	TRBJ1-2	TGTGCCAGCAGCTTAAGGCAGGGGGGGTTCTATGGCTACACCTTC	CASSLRQGGFYGYTF
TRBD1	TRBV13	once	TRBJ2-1	TGTGCCAGCAGCTTGGGACAGGGGATTGAGCAGTTCTTC	CASSLGQGIEQFF
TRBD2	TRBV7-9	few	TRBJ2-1	TGTGCCAGCAGCTTAGCCAGCGGGGAGTACAATGAGCAGTTCTTC	CASSLASGEYNEQFF
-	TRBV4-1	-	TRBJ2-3	TGCGCCAGCAGCCATCCGGGCCTTGAGGCAGATACGCAGTATTTT	CASSHPGLEADTQYF
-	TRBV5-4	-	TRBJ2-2	TGTGCCAGCAGCTCGAACACCGGGGAGCTGTTTTTT	CASSSNTGELFF
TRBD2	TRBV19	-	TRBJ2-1	TGTGCCAGTAGTATTCAAGCGGGAGCACACAATGAGCAGTTCTTC	CASSIQAGAHNEQFF
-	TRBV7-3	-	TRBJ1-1	TGTGCCAGCAGACTAGGGGGACCGCTAAACACTGAAGCTTTCTTT	CASRLGGPLNTEAFF
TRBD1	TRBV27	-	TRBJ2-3	TGTGCCAGCAGTTTAAACAGGGGTGGAGATACGCAGTATTTT	CASSLNRGGDTQYF
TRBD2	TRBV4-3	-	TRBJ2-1	TGCGCCAGCAGCCCGAGGACTAGCGGGAGTGTCAATGAGCAGTTCTTC	CASSPRTSGSVNEQFF
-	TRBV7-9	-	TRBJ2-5	TGTGCCAGCAGCTTTCGGCCAGCGGAGACCCAGTACTTC	CASSFRPAETQYF
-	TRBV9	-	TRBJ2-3	TGTGCCAGCAGCGTAGTTTCGGGCGATACGCAGTATTTT	CASSVVSGDTQYF
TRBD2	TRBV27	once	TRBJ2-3	TGTGCCAGCAGTTTACTAGCGGGGCTCACAGATACGCAGTATTTT	CASSLLAGLTDTQYF
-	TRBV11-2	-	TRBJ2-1	TGTGCCAGCAGCTGGAACAGGGACAATGAGCAGTTCTTC	CASSWNRDNEQFF
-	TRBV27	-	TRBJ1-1	TGTGCCAGCAGTTTTGTTCTGAACACTGAAGCTTTCTTT	CASSFVLNTEAFF
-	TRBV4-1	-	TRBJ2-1	TGCGCCAGCAGCCGTGGATCGAGCTCCTACAATGAGCAGTTCTTC	CASSRGSSSYNEQFF
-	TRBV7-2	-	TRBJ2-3	TGTGCCAGCAGCTCTACAGGGACAGATACGCAGTATTTT	CASSSTGTDTQYF
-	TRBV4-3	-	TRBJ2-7	TGCGCCAGCAGCCCCAAAAGGGAAGTCAACGAGCAGTACTTC	CASSPKREVNEQYF
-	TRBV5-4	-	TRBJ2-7	TGTGCCAGCAGCTTGGACGGGACGGAGTCCTACGAGCAGTACTTC	CASSLDGTESYEQYF
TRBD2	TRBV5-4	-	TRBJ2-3	TGTGCCAGCCGGAGAGGTCGGGAGGCGCCAGATACGCAGTATTTT	CASRRGREAPDTQYF
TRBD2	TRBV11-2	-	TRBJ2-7	TGTGCCAGCAGCTTAGGGGTGGGAGGGTACGAGCAGTACTTC	CASSLGVGGYEQYF